The 28 T cell receptor beta chains presented below share a single source sample, sequenced in a study of cytomegalovirus exposure and HLA in healthy donors. Primers for the PCR totalled 60 Vbeta and 13 Jbeta. Sequencing was performed with immunoSEQ multiplex PCR; in TCRdb, only in-frame clones are kept and a portion is missing. The sample has roughly 100,000 clones; 70% to 75% are singletons. The sample comprised PBMCs. The receptors were sampled from a female donor in good health and CMV-seronegative.

This clone was recorded a few times. The chain employs TRBV27 and TRBJ2-2; D is possibly TRBD2 (5 bases). V gave up 3 bases and J gave up 5 bases, with 13 bases separating them. The germline V gene has CDR1 MNHEY and CDR2 SMNVEV (reference sequence). The CDR3 covers 15 residues. The CDR3 DNA is TGTGCCAGCAGTTTTAACGGACTGGGGACCGGGGAGCTGTTTTTT. This encodes CASSFNGLGTGELFF.

The J gene is TRBJ1-1, the V gene TRBV27, with TRBD1 identical over 7 bases. With 5 bases clipped from V and 6 bases from J, the junction kept 6 bases outside the gene matches. The CDR3 consists of 13 residues. The germline V gene encodes CDR1 MNHEY and CDR2 SMNVEV (reference sequence). The CDR3 here is CASSPTGPAEAFF. The DNA of the CDR3 is TGTGCCAGCAGTCCGACAGGGCCGGCTGAAGCTTTCTTT.

The genes are TRBV11-3 and TRBJ1-1; no definite D call. The germline CDR1 and CDR2 sequences are SGHNT and YENEEA. Between the trimmed V and J ends, which lost 3 bases and 6 bases, there was a span of 14 bases. The CDR3 loop spans 14 amino acids. CDR3 in amino acids: CASSLGGWDSEAFF. For the CDR3, the DNA is TGTGCCAGCAGCTTGGGAGGGTGGGATTCTGAAGCTTTCTTT.

This chain connects TRBV2 to TRBJ2-5; D gene uncertain. This CDR3 has 12 amino acids. Per germline, CDR1 SNHLY and CDR2 FYNNEI. The germline V and J ends were trimmed by 5 bases and 5 bases, with 9 bases remaining between them. The CDR3: CASSPLQETQYF. The CDR3 bases are TGTGCCAGCAGTCCGCTTCAGGAGACCCAGTACTTC.

In its sample, this clone was seen a few times. The rearrangement links TRBV28 to TRBJ1-4; D uncertain. CDR1 is MDHEN, CDR2 SYDVKM, per germline. This CDR3 has 12 amino acids. In DNA, the CDR3 is TGTTGCCTGGGCTCCCCTTCGGAAAAACTGTTTTTT. The encoded protein is CCLGSPSEKLFF.

This rearrangement joins TRBV11-3 to TRBJ2-2; possible D gene TRBD2, 6 bases. Germline V gene lookup returns CDR1 SGHNT and CDR2 YENEEA. V was cut by 10 bases and J by 4 bases, with 31 bases left in between. The CDR3 consists of 19 residues. CDR3 nucleotide sequence: TGTGCCATCCCCTTAGGAGTCACTAGCACTTCACCGGGCACCGGGGAGCTGTTTTTT. Its translation is CAIPLGVTSTSPGTGELFF.

V and J are TRBV7-9 and TRBJ2-1; D perhaps matches TRBD1 (5 bases). V was trimmed by 5 bases and J by 2 bases, leaving 22 bases between them. Germline CDR1 and CDR2: SEHNR and FQNEAQ (reference sequence). CDR3 length equals 18 residues. CDR3 sequence (DNA): TGTGCCAGCAGCCCAACAACATACGATTGGGGCCCCTACAATGAGCAGTTCTTC. Residues: CASSPTTYDWGPYNEQFF.

The table lists this clone with a few counts. The gene calls are TRBV6-5 and TRBJ1-5; a weak D match, TRBD1 (6 bases). Trimming shortened V by 6 bases and J by 0 bases, and 12 bases separated the two germline ends. Germline V gene sequence: CDR1 MNHEY, CDR2 SVGAGI. This CDR3 region has 15 residues. Written as DNA, the CDR3 is TGTGCCAGCAGCCCAGGGGTCAGTAGCAATCAGCCCCAGCATTTT. It yields the protein CASSPGVSSNQPQHF.

The chain has TRBV2 and TRBJ2-7; the match to TRBD1 covers 7 bases. CDR3 size: 15 residues. From germline, CDR1 is SNHLY and CDR2 FYNNEI. After removal of 5 bases from V and 6 bases from J, the junction contained 13 bases not matched to a gene. The CDR3 loop is CASSFRGGEGGEQYF. The CDR3 nucleotides are TGTGCCAGCAGTTTTCGAGGGGGCGAAGGCGGCGAGCAGTACTTC. The full variable domain, its missing parts supplied by reference TRBV2 and TRBJ2-7, is EPEVTQTPSHQVTQMGQEVILRCVPISNHLYFYWYRQILGQKVEFLVSFYNNEISEKSEIFDDQFSVERPDGSNFTLKIRSTKLEDSAMYFCASSFRGGEGGEQYFGPGTRLTVT.

This clone has only one observation. The chain employs TRBV6-1 and TRBJ1-5; no reliable D call. The CDR3 is made up of 15 amino acids. Germline V CDR1 and CDR2: MNHNS, SASEGT. Trimming removed 3 bases from V and 4 bases from J, with 13 bases in between. CDR3 protein: CASSEMQVPNQPQHF. In DNA form, the CDR3 reads TGTGCCAGCAGTGAGATGCAGGTCCCAAATCAGCCCCAGCATTTT.

This chain joins TRBV4-2 and TRBJ2-5, with 9 bases aligning to TRBD1. J gave up 5 bases and V 4 bases, and 8 bases lay outside the gene matches. The CDR3 length is 15 residues. Germline V gene lookup returns CDR1 LGHNA and CDR2 YNFKEQ. The CDR3 reads CASSLTQGAGETQYF. The DNA for the CDR3 is TGTGCCAGCAGCCTGACACAGGGGGCAGGGGAGACCCAGTACTTC.

This chain links TRBV7-9 with TRBJ2-3; tentatively, D is TRBD2 (5 bases). Germline V CDR1 and CDR2: SEHNR, FQNEAQ (reference sequence). Trimming left V 5 bases short and J 10 bases short, with 19 bases between. CDR3 length: 14 amino acids. DNA of the CDR3: TGTGCCAGCAGCCGCCAACTCGACGGGGTGGCGCAGTATTTT. Translation gives CASSRQLDGVAQYF.

Many counts were recorded for this clone. This chain joins TRBV5-1 and TRBJ2-7, with a tentative D call TRBD1 (6 bases). This CDR3 is built from 14 residues. Germline V CDR1 and CDR2: SGHRS, YFSETQ. The V end lost 1 base, the J end lost 2 bases, and 10 bases lay between the germline ends. CDR3 coding DNA: TGCGCCAGCAGCTTGACAGGGAATCCCTACGAGCAGTACTTC. Translated, it gives CASSLTGNPYEQYF. Looking up the rest from reference TRBV5-1 and TRBJ2-7 gives the full variable domain: KAGVTQTPRYLIKTRGQQVTLSCSPISGHRSVSWYQQTPGQGLQFLFEYFSETQRNKGNFPGRFSGRQFSNSRSEMNVSTLELGDSALYLCASSLTGNPYEQYFGPGTRLTVT.

This clone was observed a handful of times. CDR3 sequence reads: CASRDRGSYNEQFF. DNA of the CDR3: TGCGCCAGCAGGGACAGGGGGTCTTACAATGAGCAGTTCTTC. The V and J genes are TRBV5-1 and TRBJ2-1; TRBD1 matches at 10 bases. Germline V gene data show CDR1 as SGHRS and CDR2 as YFSETQ. Trimming removed 5 bases from V and 4 bases from J; junction bases left unmatched: 3. This CDR3 is 14 amino acids long.

A few counts support this clone. The V call is TRBV4-1, the J call TRBJ1-1; no clear D gene. CDR1 is MGHRA and CDR2 is YSYEKL in the germline V gene. The CDR3 length is 18 residues. Trimming shortened V by 3 bases and J by 0 bases, and 20 bases separated the two germline ends. CDR3 loop: CASSHVLERIPMNTEAFF. DNA for the CDR3: TGCGCCAGCAGCCACGTATTGGAGAGAATCCCCATGAACACTGAAGCTTTCTTT.

The CDR3 protein is CAWSIQGFIYF. Written as DNA, the CDR3 is TGTGCCTGGAGTATACAGGGGTTCATATATTTT. V is TRBV30 and J is TRBJ1-3, with 7 bases that match TRBD1. The germline V gene has CDR1 GTSNPN and CDR2 SVGIG (reference sequence). The CDR3 spans 11 residues. Germline trimming cut 2 bases from V and 12 bases from J; bases unmatched to any gene: 4.

The chain uses TRBV27 and TRBJ2-7, with 9 bases aligning to TRBD1. The V gene's germline CDR1 is MNHEY and CDR2 SMNVEV (reference sequence). Losses at the gene ends were 3 bases for V and 3 bases for J; bases not matched to a gene: 3. This CDR3 is built from 14 residues. CDR3 DNA: TGTGCCAGCAGTTTCGGACAGGGGATCTACGAGCAGTACTTC. Its translation is CASSFGQGIYEQYF.

V is TRBV9 and J is TRBJ2-2; 9 bases match TRBD1. The V and J ends lost 4 bases and 4 bases, in that order; junction bases with no gene match: 5. This CDR3 spans 15 amino acids. The V gene's germline CDR1 is SGDLS and CDR2 YYNGEE. The CDR3 DNA follows: TGTGCCAGCAGCTACCACAGGGGGCGCACCGGGGAGCTGTTTTTT. This translates into CASSYHRGRTGELFF.

J is TRBJ1-1 and V is TRBV7-2; D call uncertain. From germline, CDR1 is SGHTA and CDR2 FQGNSA. Trimming stripped 4 bases from V and 3 bases from J, with 3 bases between. This CDR3 contains 11 residues. The DNA of the CDR3 is TGTGCCAGCAGCTCAGACACTGAAGCTTTCTTT. This codes for CASSSDTEAFF.

Here the CDR3 reads CASSEGRGPGTDTQYF. Here the CDR3 DNA reads TGTGCCAGCAGTGAGGGCAGGGGGCCGGGCACAGATACGCAGTATTTT. V gene TRBV6-1 combines with J gene TRBJ2-3, with 8 bases fitting TRBD1. V dropped 3 bases and J dropped 1; count of bases not matched to a gene: 6. The CDR3 extends over 16 amino acids. Germline-derived CDR1 and CDR2 are MNHNS and SASEGT.

The chain couples TRBV11-3 to TRBJ1-4; 7 positions agree with TRBD1. The V and J ends lost 5 bases and 8 bases, in that order; junction bases with no gene match: 11. Germline CDR1 is SGHNT and CDR2 is YENEEA. The CDR3 runs to 15 residues. The CDR3 region has the DNA TGTGCCAGCAGCCGCACCGGGACAGCAGGGGAAAAACTGTTTTTT. The encoded protein is CASSRTGTAGEKLFF.

The V call is TRBV7-9, the J call TRBJ1-1; 8 nucleotides line up with TRBD1. Germline assignment: CDR1 SEHNR and CDR2 FQNEAQ (reference sequence). The CDR3 is 15 amino acids. The V segment lost 2 bases and the J segment 4 bases; nucleotides outside the gene matches: 6. The CDR3 nucleotides are TGTGCCAGCAGCTTAACAGGGGGATATGGCACTGAAGCTTTCTTT. Its protein product is CASSLTGGYGTEAFF.

This sequence joins TRBV7-9 and TRBJ1-2, with D unclear. Trimming took off 1 base at V and 4 bases at J, with 7 bases between the two ends. CDR3 length equals 13 residues. Germline values: CDR1 SEHNR, CDR2 FQNEAQ (reference sequence). CDR3 residues: CASSLGEGYGYTF. The CDR3 DNA follows: TGTGCCAGCAGCTTAGGGGAGGGCTATGGCTACACCTTC.

The V call is TRBV30, the J call TRBJ1-5; no reliable D call. Trimming took 0 bases from V and 7 from J, leaving 10 bases between them. The CDR3 is 13 amino acids. The V gene's germline CDR1 is GTSNPN and CDR2 SVGIG (reference sequence). The CDR3 DNA is TGTGCCTGGAGTGTAAGCTTTCTGCAGCCCCAGCATTTT. It codes for CAWSVSFLQPQHF.

Only one count was recorded for this clone. The chain is built from TRBV6-5 and TRBJ2-1; D is unresolved. The CDR3 runs to 11 residues. V lost 2 bases and J lost 8, with 4 bases in between. Germline CDR1 reads MNHEY; CDR2 reads SVGAGI. The CDR3 coding sequence is TGTGCCAGCAGTTACGTCGATGAGCAGTTCTTC. Translated: CASSYVDEQFF.

The V call is TRBV9, the J call TRBJ2-3; D is perhaps TRBD1 (7 bases). The V gene lost 1 base and the J gene lost 1 base, with 16 bases spanning the gap. The germline gives CDR1 SGDLS, CDR2 YYNGEE. This CDR3 contains 17 residues. CDR3 sequence reads: CASSVHRQGGGTDTQYF. DNA of the CDR3: TGTGCCAGCAGCGTACACCGACAGGGCGGGGGCACAGATACGCAGTATTTT.

This chain links TRBV7-2 with TRBJ2-1; D gene unclear. Germline V CDR1 and CDR2: SGHTA, FQGNSA. The CDR3 length is 13 residues. Trimming pared 2 bases from V and 2 bases from J, leaving 4 bases between. The CDR3: CASSLQAYNEQFF. As DNA, the CDR3 is TGTGCCAGCAGCTTACAGGCCTACAATGAGCAGTTCTTC.

The chain joins TRBV7-2 to TRBJ2-7, with D maybe TRBD2 (7 bases). The V end was cut by 5 bases, the J end by 2 bases, with 16 bases between. This CDR3 comprises 15 residues. CDR1 is SGHTA, CDR2 FQGNSA, per germline. The CDR3: CASSLTGRGTYEQYF. The CDR3 nucleotides are TGTGCCAGCAGCCTCACGGGGAGGGGGACCTACGAGCAGTACTTC. Supplemented by reference TRBV7-2 and TRBJ2-7, the full variable domain reads GAGVSQSPSNKVTEKGKDVELRCDPISGHTALYWYRQSLGQGLEFLIYFQGNSAPDKSGLPSDRFSAERTGGSVSTLTIQRTQQEDSAVYLCASSLTGRGTYEQYFGPGTRLTVT.